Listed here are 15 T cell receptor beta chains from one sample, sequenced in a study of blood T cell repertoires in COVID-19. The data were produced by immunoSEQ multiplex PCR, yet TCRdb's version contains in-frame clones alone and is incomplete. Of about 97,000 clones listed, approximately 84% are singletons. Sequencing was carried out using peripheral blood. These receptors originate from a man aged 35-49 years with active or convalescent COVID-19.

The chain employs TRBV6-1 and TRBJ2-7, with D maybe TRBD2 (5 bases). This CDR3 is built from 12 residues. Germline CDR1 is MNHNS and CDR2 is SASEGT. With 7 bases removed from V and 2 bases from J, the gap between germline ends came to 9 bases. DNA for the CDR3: TGTGCCAGCACCGACGGGGCCTACGAGCAGTACTTC. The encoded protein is CASTDGAYEQYF.

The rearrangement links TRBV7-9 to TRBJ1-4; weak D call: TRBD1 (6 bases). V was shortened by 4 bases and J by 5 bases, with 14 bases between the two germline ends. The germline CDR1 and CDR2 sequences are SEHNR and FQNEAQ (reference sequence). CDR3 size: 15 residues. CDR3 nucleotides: TGTGCCAGCAGCTCCAACAGGGCTGGAAATGAAAAACTGTTTTTT. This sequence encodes CASSSNRAGNEKLFF.

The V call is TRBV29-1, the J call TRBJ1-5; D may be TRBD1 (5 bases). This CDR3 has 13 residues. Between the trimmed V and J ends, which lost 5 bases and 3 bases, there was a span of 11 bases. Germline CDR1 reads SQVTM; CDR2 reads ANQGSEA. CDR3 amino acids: CSVTQGPNQPQHF. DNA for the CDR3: TGCAGCGTTACCCAGGGCCCCAATCAGCCCCAGCATTTT.

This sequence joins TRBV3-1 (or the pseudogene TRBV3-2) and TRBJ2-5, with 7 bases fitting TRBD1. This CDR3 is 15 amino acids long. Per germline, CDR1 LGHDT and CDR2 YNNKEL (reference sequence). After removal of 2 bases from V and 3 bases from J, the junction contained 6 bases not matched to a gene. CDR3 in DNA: TGTGCCAGCAGCCAACTGGGACAGCCCAAAGAGACCCAGTACTTC. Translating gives CASSQLGQPKETQYF.

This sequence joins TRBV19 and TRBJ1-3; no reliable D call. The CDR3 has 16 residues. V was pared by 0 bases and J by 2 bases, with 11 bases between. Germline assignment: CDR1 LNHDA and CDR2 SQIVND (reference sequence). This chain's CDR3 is CASSIDVGAAGNTIYF. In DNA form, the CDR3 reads TGTGCCAGTAGTATAGATGTAGGAGCGGCTGGAAACACCATATATTTT.

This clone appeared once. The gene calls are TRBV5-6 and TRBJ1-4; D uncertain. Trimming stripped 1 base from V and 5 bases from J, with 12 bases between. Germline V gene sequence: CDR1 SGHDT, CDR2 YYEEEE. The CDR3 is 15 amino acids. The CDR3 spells CASSLPGLQNEKLFF. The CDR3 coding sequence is TGTGCCAGCAGCTTGCCTGGACTACAAAATGAAAAACTGTTTTTT.

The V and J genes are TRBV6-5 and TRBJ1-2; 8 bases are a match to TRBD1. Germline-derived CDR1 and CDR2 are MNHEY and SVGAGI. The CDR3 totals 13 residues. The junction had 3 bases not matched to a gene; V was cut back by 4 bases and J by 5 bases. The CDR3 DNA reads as TGTGCCAGCAGTTTCCGACAGGGGTATGGCTACACCTTC. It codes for CASSFRQGYGYTF.

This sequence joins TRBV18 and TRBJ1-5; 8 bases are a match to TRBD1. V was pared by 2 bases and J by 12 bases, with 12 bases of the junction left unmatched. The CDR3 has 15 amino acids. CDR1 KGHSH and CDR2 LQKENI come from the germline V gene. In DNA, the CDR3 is TGTGCCAGCTCACCAGAGACAGGGGCCTCTAGCTACCAGCATTTT. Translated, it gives CASSPETGASSYQHF.

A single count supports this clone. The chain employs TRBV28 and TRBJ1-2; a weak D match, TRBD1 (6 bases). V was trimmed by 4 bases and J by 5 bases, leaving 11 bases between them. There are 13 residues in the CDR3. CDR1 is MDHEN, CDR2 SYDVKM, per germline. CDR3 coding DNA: TGTGCCAGCAGTTGGACAGCCGGATATGGCTACACCTTC. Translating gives CASSWTAGYGYTF.

The CDR3 bases are TGTGCCAGCAGCTTGACGGGGGAGGGTTCGGAGCAGTACTTC. It encodes CASSLTGEGSEQYF. The chain joins TRBV5-4 to TRBJ2-7; TRBD2 aligns across 7 bases. Germline assignment: CDR1 SGHNT and CDR2 YYREEE (reference sequence). The CDR3 is 14 residues long. V was clipped by 1 base and J by 7 bases; unmatched bases: 8.

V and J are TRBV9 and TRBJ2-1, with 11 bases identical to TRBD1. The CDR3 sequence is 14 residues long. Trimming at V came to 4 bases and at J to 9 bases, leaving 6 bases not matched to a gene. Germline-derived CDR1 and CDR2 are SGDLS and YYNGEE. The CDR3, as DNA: TGTGCCAGCAGCCTGCGGACAGGGGGCGGTGAGCAGTTCTTC. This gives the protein CASSLRTGGGEQFF.

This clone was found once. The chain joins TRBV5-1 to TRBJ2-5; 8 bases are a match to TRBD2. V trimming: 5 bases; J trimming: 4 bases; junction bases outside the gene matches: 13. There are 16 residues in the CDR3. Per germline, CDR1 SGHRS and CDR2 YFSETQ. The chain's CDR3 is CASRMDAGGAGETQYF. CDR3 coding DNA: TGCGCCAGCAGGATGGACGCGGGGGGTGCGGGAGAGACCCAGTACTTC.

CDR3 sequence: CAISGTGKGNTEAFF. The CDR3 coding sequence is TGTGCCATCAGTGGTACAGGGAAAGGGAACACTGAAGCTTTCTTT. The genes are TRBV10-3 and TRBJ1-1; D may be TRBD1 (6 bases). Germline CDR1 ENHRY, CDR2 SYGVKD. The CDR3 totals 15 residues. Trimming shortened V by 4 bases and J by 1 base, and 13 bases separated the two germline ends.

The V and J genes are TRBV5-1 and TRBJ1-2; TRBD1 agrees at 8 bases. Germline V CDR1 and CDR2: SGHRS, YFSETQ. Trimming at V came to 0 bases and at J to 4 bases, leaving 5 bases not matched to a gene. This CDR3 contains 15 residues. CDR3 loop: CASSLERTGTYGYTF. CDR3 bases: TGCGCCAGCAGCTTGGAGAGGACAGGGACCTATGGCTACACCTTC.

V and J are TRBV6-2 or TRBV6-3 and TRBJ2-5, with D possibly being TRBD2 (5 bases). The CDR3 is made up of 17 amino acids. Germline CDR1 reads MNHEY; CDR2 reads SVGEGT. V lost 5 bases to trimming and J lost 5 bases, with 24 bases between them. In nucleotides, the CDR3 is TGTGCCAGCAGTAGACGCCGGTGGGTGGGAGCGATCGAGACCCAGTACTTC. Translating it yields CASSRRRWVGAIETQYF.